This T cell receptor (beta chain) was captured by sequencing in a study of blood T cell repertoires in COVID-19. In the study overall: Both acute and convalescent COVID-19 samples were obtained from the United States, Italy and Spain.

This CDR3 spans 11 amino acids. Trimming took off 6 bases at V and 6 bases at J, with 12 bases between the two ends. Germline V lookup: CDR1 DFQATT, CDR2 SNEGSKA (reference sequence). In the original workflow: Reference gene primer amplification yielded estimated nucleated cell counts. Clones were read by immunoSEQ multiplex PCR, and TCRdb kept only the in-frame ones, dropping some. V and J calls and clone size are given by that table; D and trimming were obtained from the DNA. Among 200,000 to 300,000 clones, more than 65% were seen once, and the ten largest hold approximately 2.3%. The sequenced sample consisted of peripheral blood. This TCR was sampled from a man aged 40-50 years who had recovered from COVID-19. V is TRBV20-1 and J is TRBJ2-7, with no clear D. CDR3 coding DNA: TGCAGTGCCCTTGTTCTGTCCGAGCAGTACTTC. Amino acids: CSALVLSEQYF.